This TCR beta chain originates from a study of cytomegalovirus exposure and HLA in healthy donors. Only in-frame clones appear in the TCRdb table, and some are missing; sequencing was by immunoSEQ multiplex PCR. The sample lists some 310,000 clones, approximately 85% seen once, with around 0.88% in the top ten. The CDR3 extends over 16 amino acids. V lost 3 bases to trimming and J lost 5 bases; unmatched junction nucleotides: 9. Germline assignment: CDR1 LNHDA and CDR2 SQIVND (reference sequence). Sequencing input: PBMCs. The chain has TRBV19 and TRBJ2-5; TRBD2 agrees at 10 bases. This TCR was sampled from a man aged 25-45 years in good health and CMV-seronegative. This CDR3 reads CASSMRLAGAGETQYF. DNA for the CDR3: TGTGCCAGTAGTATGAGGCTAGCGGGGGCCGGGGAGACCCAGTACTTC.